The 9 T cell receptor beta chains below all came from one sample that was sequenced in a study of cytomegalovirus exposure and HLA in healthy donors. The PCR used 60 Vbeta and 13 Jbeta primers. Sequenced by immunoSEQ multiplex PCR; TCRdb stores in-frame clones only, minus some. This repertoire includes tens of thousands of clones. Sequencing was performed on PBMCs. The receptors were gathered from a man younger than 45 in good health and CMV-seropositive.

The V and J genes are TRBV4-2 and TRBJ1-4; D is perhaps TRBD1 (5 bases). V lost 2 bases and J 11 bases, leaving 9 bases between the germline ends. Germline loops: CDR1 LGHNA, CDR2 YNFKEQ. This CDR3 contains 12 residues. CDR3 loop: CASSQQGGKLFF. DNA for the CDR3: TGTGCCAGCAGCCAACAGGGTGGGAAACTGTTTTTT.

This chain joins TRBV6-5 and TRBJ1-1; D is uncertain. Germline lookup yields CDR1 MNHEY and CDR2 SVGAGI. V was trimmed by 4 bases and J by 0 bases, leaving 9 bases between them. The CDR3 is made up of 14 amino acids. The CDR3 spells CASSWRGVNTEAFF. Here the CDR3 DNA reads TGTGCCAGCAGTTGGCGCGGGGTGAACACTGAAGCTTTCTTT.

The chain has TRBV30 and TRBJ2-1; 14 bases match TRBD2. The CDR3 runs 13 residues. With 1 base clipped from V and 13 bases from J, the junction kept 3 bases outside the gene matches. CDR1 is GTSNPN, CDR2 SVGIG, per germline (reference sequence). The CDR3 spells CAWSETSGRAQFF. CDR3 DNA: TGTGCCTGGAGTGAGACTAGCGGGAGGGCACAGTTCTTC.

The DNA for the CDR3 is TGTGCCAGCAGTGGGACAGGGGACACCGGGGAGCTGTTTTTT. This encodes CASSGTGDTGELFF. The chain employs TRBV25-1 and TRBJ2-2, with 9 bases aligning to TRBD1. This CDR3 contains 14 residues. V was clipped by 4 bases and J by 3 bases; unmatched bases: 0. CDR1 is MGHDK and CDR2 is SYGVNS in the germline V gene.

This chain connects TRBV11-3 to TRBJ2-2; 8 bases map to TRBD2. Germline V gene sequence: CDR1 SGHNT, CDR2 YENEEA. Trimming took 5 bases from V and 5 from J; bases not matched to a gene: 16. The CDR3 length is 18 residues. DNA for the CDR3: TGTGCCAGCAGCCCCGAGGTGGGACTAGGACGTCGGACCGGGGAGCTGTTTTTT. Protein product: CASSPEVGLGRRTGELFF. Based on the CDR3 plus reference TRBV11-3 and TRBJ2-2, the full variable domain is EAGVVQSPRYKIIEKKQPVAFWCNPISGHNTLYWYLQNLGQGPELLIRYENEEAVDDSQLPKDRFSAERLKGVDSTLKIQPAELGDSAVYLCASSPEVGLGRRTGELFFGEGSRLTVL.

This sequence joins TRBV11-1 and TRBJ1-2, with a tentative D call TRBD1 (6 bases). Germline CDR1 and CDR2: SGHAT and FQDESV (reference sequence). Trimming pared 5 bases from V and 2 bases from J, leaving 15 bases between. The length of the CDR3 is 15 residues. Written as DNA, the CDR3 is TGTGCCAGCAGCCTGGCGGACAGCAGAAACTATGGCTACACCTTC. This translates into CASSLADSRNYGYTF.

The CDR3 protein is CASSPRETQYF. DNA for the CDR3: TGTGCCAGCTCACCGAGGGAGACCCAGTACTTC. The genes are TRBV18 and TRBJ2-5, with D uncertain. The germline V gene has CDR1 KGHSH and CDR2 LQKENI. The CDR3 totals 11 residues. The germline V and J ends were trimmed by 3 bases and 5 bases, with 4 bases remaining between them.

The V call is TRBV6-1, the J call TRBJ1-1, with D perhaps matching TRBD1 (6 bases). Germline loops: CDR1 MNHNS, CDR2 SASEGT. V dropped 6 bases and J dropped 2 bases, with 10 bases sitting between them. This CDR3 region has 13 residues. The CDR3 is CASSTGFNTEAFF. CDR3 nucleotides: TGTGCCAGCAGCACAGGGTTTAACACTGAAGCTTTCTTT.

CDR3 sequence (DNA): TGCGCCAGCAGCCTGGGACAGGGAGGGCAAGAGACCCAGTACTTC. Its protein product is CASSLGQGGQETQYF. The V and J genes are TRBV4-1 and TRBJ2-5; 9 positions match TRBD1. The CDR3 extends over 15 amino acids. Germline V gene lookup returns CDR1 MGHRA and CDR2 YSYEKL. V lost 4 bases, J lost 2 bases, and 5 bases stayed unmatched.